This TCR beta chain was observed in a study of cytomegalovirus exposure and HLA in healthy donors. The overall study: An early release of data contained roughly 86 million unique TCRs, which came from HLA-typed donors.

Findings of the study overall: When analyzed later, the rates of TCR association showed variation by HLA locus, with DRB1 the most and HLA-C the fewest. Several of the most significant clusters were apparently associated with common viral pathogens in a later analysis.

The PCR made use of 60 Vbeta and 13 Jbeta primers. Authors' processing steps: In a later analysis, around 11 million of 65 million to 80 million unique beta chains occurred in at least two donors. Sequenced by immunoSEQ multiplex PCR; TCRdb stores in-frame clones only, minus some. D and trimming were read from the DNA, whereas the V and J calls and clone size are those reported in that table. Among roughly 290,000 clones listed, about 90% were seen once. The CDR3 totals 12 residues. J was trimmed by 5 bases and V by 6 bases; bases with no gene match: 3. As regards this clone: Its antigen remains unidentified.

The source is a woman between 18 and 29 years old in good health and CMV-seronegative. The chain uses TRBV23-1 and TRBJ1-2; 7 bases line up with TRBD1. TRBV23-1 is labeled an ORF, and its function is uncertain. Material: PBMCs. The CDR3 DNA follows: TGCGCCAGCAGCTGGGGACAGTATGGCTACACCTTC. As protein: CASSWGQYGYTF.